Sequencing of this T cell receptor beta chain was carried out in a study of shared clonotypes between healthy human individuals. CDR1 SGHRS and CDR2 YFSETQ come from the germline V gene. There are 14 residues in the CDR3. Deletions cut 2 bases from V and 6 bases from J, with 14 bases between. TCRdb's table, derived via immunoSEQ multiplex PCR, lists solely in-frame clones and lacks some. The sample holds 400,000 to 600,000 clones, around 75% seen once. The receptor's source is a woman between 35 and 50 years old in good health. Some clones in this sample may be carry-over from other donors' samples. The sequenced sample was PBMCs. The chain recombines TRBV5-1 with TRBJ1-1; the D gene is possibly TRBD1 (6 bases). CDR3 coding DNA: TGCGCCAGCAGCTTCGGTGCAGGGGCCCCTGAAGCTTTCTTT. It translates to CASSFGAGAPEAFF.